The source of this T cell receptor (beta chain) is a study of tumour-infiltrating T cells in Burkitt lymphoma. This CDR3 contains 16 residues. V was clipped by 5 bases and J by 5 bases; unmatched bases: 11. Germline CDR1 reads LNHNV; CDR2 reads YYDKDF (reference sequence). Profiled with immunoSEQ multiplex PCR; TCRdb holds only in-frame clones, not every one. The sample records about 17,000 clones, approximately 80% being singletons. The specimen sequenced was tumor tissue. The receptor comes from a human donor with diffuse large B-cell lymphoma. The chain links TRBV15 to TRBJ2-1, with 8 bases fitting TRBD2. This CDR3 reads CATSAHITSGDNEQFF. The CDR3 bases are TGTGCCACCAGCGCCCATATAACTAGCGGCGACAATGAGCAGTTCTTC.